Presented here are 27 T cell receptor beta chains from one specimen sequenced in a study of OX40 agonist ivuxolimab in advanced cancers. The table came from immunoSEQ multiplex PCR; TCRdb's copy has only in-frame clones and leaves some out. Found here are some 45,000 clones, 75% to 90% of them singletons; the top ten hold 0.38%. The sequencing used CD4+ or CD8+ T cells sorted from blood, collected in a trial of the OX40 agonist ivuxolimab. Receptors were obtained from an adult with an advanced solid tumor such as melanoma, head and neck, liver or kidney cancer.

This chain connects TRBV5-1 to TRBJ1-1, with 8 bases fitting TRBD1. Losses at the gene ends were 4 bases for V and 7 bases for J; bases not matched to a gene: 6. The length of the CDR3 is 13 residues. Germline-derived CDR1 and CDR2 are SGHRS and YFSETQ. The CDR3 DNA follows: TGCGCCAGCAGCACAGGGACAGGTGTTGAAGCTTTCTTT. It translates to CASSTGTGVEAFF. The full variable domain, completed using reference TRBV5-1 and TRBJ1-1, is KAGVTQTPRYLIKTRGQQVTLSCSPISGHRSVSWYQQTPGQGLQFLFEYFSETQRNKGNFPGRFSGRQFSNSRSEMNVSTLELGDSALYLCASSTGTGVEAFFGQGTRLTVV.

The genes are TRBV19 and TRBJ2-7; 9 nucleotides align to TRBD2. In germline, CDR1 is LNHDA, CDR2 SQIVND (reference sequence). The V and J ends lost 5 bases and 6 bases, in that order; junction bases with no gene match: 5. The CDR3 spans 13 residues. The CDR3: CASSHSGRLEQYF. For the CDR3, the DNA is TGTGCCAGTAGTCACAGCGGGAGGCTCGAGCAGTACTTC.

The V and J genes are TRBV28 and TRBJ2-7; 10 nucleotides agree with TRBD2. Germline V gene lookup returns CDR1 MDHEN and CDR2 SYDVKM. CDR3 length: 15 residues. V shed 5 bases, J shed 4 bases, and the junction held 8 bases outside the gene matches. In nucleotides, the CDR3 is TGTGCCAGCAGTCCCCCTAGCGGGGGAGGGTACGAGCAGTACTTC. It codes for CASSPPSGGGYEQYF.

This clone has more than one count but fewer than ten. CDR3 residues: CSVGDFISSYEQYF. Here the CDR3 DNA reads TGCAGCGTTGGCGACTTCATAAGCTCCTACGAGCAGTACTTC. This chain uses TRBV29-1 with TRBJ2-7; D gene uncertain. This CDR3 is 14 amino acids long. Germline assignment: CDR1 SQVTM and CDR2 ANQGSEA. Between the trimmed V and J ends, which lost 4 bases and 0 bases, there was a span of 13 bases.

This clone was seen just once. The chain combines TRBV28 with TRBJ2-5; the D gene is possibly TRBD2 (5 bases). Trimming stripped 7 bases from V and 5 bases from J, with 23 bases between. Germline CDR1 reads MDHEN; CDR2 reads SYDVKM. The length of the CDR3 is 16 residues. The CDR3 sequence: CASTPSRWRRRETQYF. CDR3 sequence (DNA): TGTGCCAGCACCCCCTCTCGTTGGCGGAGGAGGGAGACCCAGTACTTC.

The chain recombines TRBV6-5 with TRBJ1-2, with D tentatively TRBD1 (5 bases). The CDR3 extends over 16 amino acids. The germline V and J ends were trimmed by 0 bases and 6 bases, with 17 bases remaining between them. Germline CDR1 and CDR2: MNHEY and SVGAGI. CDR3 DNA sequence: TGTGCCAGCAGTTACTCTACGGGACTCAAAAGGGATGGCTACACCTTC. This codes for CASSYSTGLKRDGYTF.

The chain uses TRBV4-1 and TRBJ1-5, with D perhaps matching TRBD1 (5 bases). This CDR3 region has 15 residues. Germline values: CDR1 MGHRA, CDR2 YSYEKL. V dropped 1 base and J dropped 4 bases, with 11 bases sitting between them. The CDR3 DNA reads TGCGCCAGCAGCCAAGGTCTCCAGGGAAATCAGCCCCAGCATTTT. Translated: CASSQGLQGNQPQHF.

The V and J genes are TRBV6-5 and TRBJ1-5; perhaps TRBD1 as D (5 bases). The CDR3 runs to 13 residues. Trimming cost V 8 bases and J 6 bases, with 14 bases left between them. Per germline, CDR1 MNHEY and CDR2 SVGAGI. CDR3 sequence reads: CASRAVGVQPQHF. The CDR3 DNA sequence: TGTGCCAGCCGGGCAGTGGGGGTTCAGCCCCAGCATTTT.

The chain links TRBV4-2 to TRBJ2-1; 11 nucleotides match TRBD2. This CDR3 has 17 amino acids. V lost 1 base, J lost 0 bases, and 2 bases stayed unmatched. Germline V gene data show CDR1 as LGHNA and CDR2 as YNFKEQ. CDR3 sequence: CASSQGTSGSSYNEQFF. The CDR3 region has the DNA TGTGCCAGCAGCCAAGGTACTAGCGGGAGCTCCTACAATGAGCAGTTCTTC.

This clone was seen a few times. The chain employs TRBV12-5 and TRBJ1-4; D gene uncertain. V was shortened by 7 bases and J by 5 bases, with 11 bases between the two germline ends. This CDR3 contains 13 residues. Per germline, CDR1 LGHNT and CDR2 FRNRAP. CDR3 bases: TGTGCTAGTGCCCCGCGGCTAAATGAAAAACTGTTTTTT. As protein: CASAPRLNEKLFF.

The CDR3 region has the DNA TGTGCCAGCAGTCCCCCAGGACCGGGGGGGAGGACAGATACGCAGTATTTT. Translation gives CASSPPGPGGRTDTQYF. This chain joins TRBV27 and TRBJ2-3; TRBD2 matches at 8 bases. The CDR3 covers 17 residues. J gave up 3 bases and V 5 bases, and 13 bases lay outside the gene matches. Looked up from germline, CDR1 is MNHEY and CDR2 is SMNVEV (reference sequence).

V usage is TRBV19 and J usage is TRBJ2-5; 14 bases map to TRBD2. CDR1 and CDR2 (germline): LNHDA, SQIVND (reference sequence). This CDR3 spans 16 amino acids. Trimming removed 5 bases from V and 5 bases from J; junction bases left unmatched: 7. CDR3 DNA sequence: TGTGCCAGTAGTGGTTTGGGGACTAGCGGGAGTGAGACCCAGTACTTC. Residues: CASSGLGTSGSETQYF. Using reference TRBV19 and TRBJ2-5 for the parts outside the CDR3, the full variable domain is DGGITQSPKYLFRKEGQNVTLSCEQNLNHDAMYWYRQDPGQGLRLIYYSQIVNDFQKGDIAEGYSVSREKKESFPLTVTSAQKNPTAFYLCASSGLGTSGSETQYFGPGTRLLVL.

V usage is TRBV7-2 and J usage is TRBJ2-3, with D unresolved. The CDR3 has 14 residues. Germline assignment: CDR1 SGHTA and CDR2 FQGNSA. Trimming pared 2 bases from V and 3 bases from J, leaving 9 bases between. DNA of the CDR3: TGTGCCAGCAGCTTAATTGGAGCTACAGATACGCAGTATTTT. It translates to CASSLIGATDTQYF.

In its sample, this clone was seen once. The chain couples TRBV5-1 to TRBJ2-7, with TRBD1 as a possible D gene (6 bases). This CDR3 comprises 15 residues. Germline values: CDR1 SGHRS, CDR2 YFSETQ. V was shortened by 0 bases and J by 5 bases, with 15 bases between the two germline ends. Written as DNA, the CDR3 is TGCGCCAGCAGCTTGGCCACTTGGGGGCACGACGAGCAGTACTTC. As protein: CASSLATWGHDEQYF. Combining the CDR3 with reference TRBV5-1 and TRBJ2-7 gives the whole variable domain KAGVTQTPRYLIKTRGQQVTLSCSPISGHRSVSWYQQTPGQGLQFLFEYFSETQRNKGNFPGRFSGRQFSNSRSEMNVSTLELGDSALYLCASSLATWGHDEQYFGPGTRLTVT.

V gene TRBV5-6 combines with J gene TRBJ1-2; 7 nucleotides line up with TRBD1. The V gene end was trimmed by 4 bases and the J gene end by 4 bases; junction bases not matched to a gene: 10. The CDR3 covers 15 residues. Looked up from germline, CDR1 is SGHDT and CDR2 is YYEEEE. CDR3 in DNA: TGTGCCAGCAGCCCGGGACAGTTCAGGGGCTATGGCTACACCTTC. Its translation: CASSPGQFRGYGYTF.

This rearrangement joins TRBV7-6 to TRBJ2-7; D possibly corresponds to TRBD1 (6 bases). From germline, CDR1 is SGHVS and CDR2 FNYEAQ. Trimming took 0 bases from V and 6 from J, leaving 15 bases between them. The CDR3 is made up of 15 amino acids. The CDR3 sequence: CASSLAVGQLGEQYF. CDR3 DNA sequence: TGTGCCAGCAGCTTAGCGGTAGGACAGCTCGGCGAGCAGTACTTC.

Turning to this clone: Distinct nucleotide sequences in the sample also encode this CDR3. This chain joins TRBV6-1 and TRBJ1-6; maybe TRBD1 (6 bases). This CDR3 has 15 residues. CDR1 MNHNS and CDR2 SASEGT come from the germline V gene. Trimming removed 6 bases from V and 6 bases from J, with 15 bases in between. The CDR3 here is CASRWGNRANSPLHF. The CDR3 coding sequence is TGTGCCAGCAGGTGGGGTAACAGGGCTAATTCACCCCTCCACTTT.

The rearrangement uses TRBV7-8 and TRBJ1-2; perhaps TRBD1 as D (5 bases). The V gene lost 5 bases and the J gene lost 2 bases, with 12 bases spanning the gap. The CDR3 has 14 amino acids. CDR1 SGHVS and CDR2 FQNEAQ come from the germline V gene. The CDR3, as DNA: TGTGCCAGCAGCCGAAGGGACCGCAACTATGGCTACACCTTC. Amino acid sequence: CASSRRDRNYGYTF.

The CDR3, as DNA: TGCGCCAGCAGCTTTTGGGGCACCAACGCCGATACGCAGTATTTT. It codes for CASSFWGTNADTQYF. The V gene is TRBV5-1, the J gene TRBJ2-3; the D gene is possibly TRBD1 (5 bases). Germline V gene data show CDR1 as SGHRS and CDR2 as YFSETQ. This CDR3 is 15 amino acids long. The V and J ends lost 2 bases and 6 bases respectively, with 16 bases between them.

V is TRBV7-9 and J is TRBJ1-1; D is unclear. The CDR3 consists of 12 residues. Trimming cost V 2 bases and J 7 bases, with 8 bases left between them. The germline V gene encodes CDR1 SEHNR and CDR2 FQNEAQ (reference sequence). The CDR3 spells CASSLHTNEAFF. CDR3 bases: TGTGCCAGCAGCTTACACACGAATGAAGCTTTCTTT.

In nucleotides, the CDR3 is TGCGCCAGCAGCCCCTTTAGGACTAGCGGAACTCCAGATACGCAGTATTTT. It codes for CASSPFRTSGTPDTQYF. This chain connects TRBV4-3 to TRBJ2-3; 10 positions agree with TRBD2. Unmatched junction bases numbered 11, after V lost 4 bases and J lost 4 bases. In germline, CDR1 is LGHNA, CDR2 YSLEER. The CDR3 has 17 residues.

The CDR3 region has the DNA TGTGCCAGCGCCCCAGCGGCCAAGATCGTGCAGTTCTTC. Its protein product is CASAPAAKIVQFF. The chain uses TRBV19 and TRBJ2-1; TRBD2 is a possible D gene (5 bases). V was clipped by 9 bases and J by 12 bases, with 21 bases between them. Germline values: CDR1 LNHDA, CDR2 SQIVND (reference sequence). The CDR3 consists of 13 residues.

The chain couples TRBV28 to TRBJ1-6, with 11 bases that match TRBD1. Looked up from germline, CDR1 is MDHEN and CDR2 is SYDVKM. V dropped 11 bases and J dropped 4; count of bases not matched to a gene: 7. This CDR3 contains 15 residues. Here the CDR3 reads CAARDRGNYNSPLHF. The CDR3 region has the DNA TGTGCCGCCCGGGACAGGGGGAATTATAATTCACCCCTCCACTTT.

The rearrangement joins TRBV15 to TRBJ2-1; D uncertain. Trimming removed 5 bases at V and 4 bases at J, with 6 bases between. This CDR3 region has 12 residues. CDR1 LNHNV and CDR2 YYDKDF come from the germline V gene (reference sequence). The CDR3 reads CATSEGYNEQFF. CDR3 bases: TGTGCCACCAGCGAAGGATACAATGAGCAGTTCTTC.

The rearrangement joins TRBV11-2 to TRBJ2-1; 10 nucleotides align to TRBD2. The V segment lost 5 bases and the J segment 10 bases; nucleotides outside the gene matches: 11. The CDR3 has 15 amino acids. Germline V gene lookup returns CDR1 SGHAT and CDR2 FQNNGV. In DNA, the CDR3 is TGTGCCAGCAGCCTAGGGACTAGCGTGGTCCTAGAGCAGTTCTTC. This sequence encodes CASSLGTSVVLEQFF.

The rearrangement uses TRBV7-9 and TRBJ2-3; D is unclear. V lost 1 base to trimming and J lost 4 bases, with 9 bases between them. CDR1 SEHNR and CDR2 FQNEAQ come from the germline V gene (reference sequence). The CDR3 has 14 residues. This chain's CDR3 is CASSLGVTADTQYF. CDR3 nucleotide sequence: TGTGCCAGCAGCTTAGGCGTGACTGCAGATACGCAGTATTTT.

The genes are TRBV7-9 and TRBJ2-3; D possibly corresponds to TRBD2 (5 bases). The germline V gene encodes CDR1 SEHNR and CDR2 FQNEAQ (reference sequence). The CDR3 extends over 15 amino acids. V lost 1 base and J lost 8, with 16 bases in between. CDR3 DNA: TGTGCCAGCAGCTTAGAGGGAGCCACTTCGGGTACGCAGTATTTT. Amino acid sequence: CASSLEGATSGTQYF.